This T cell receptor (beta chain) emerged from a study of cytomegalovirus exposure and HLA in healthy donors. Amplification used 60 Vbeta primers and 13 Jbeta primers. The method was immunoSEQ multiplex PCR; TCRdb's version includes in-frame clones alone and lacks a portion of them. The sample shows some 200,000 clones, approximately 80% of them seen only once. Study-wide points: It is likely that the observed cluster of highly shared sequence variants was a sequencing artifact. An analysis done earlier found most TCR beta V segments productive about 87% or about 30% of the time. The dataset shows that most TCR sequences were rare, while some public TCRs occurred in many donors. Later analysis suggested links between common viral pathogens and several top significant clusters.

In regard to this clone: Its antigen remains unidentified.

Germline-derived CDR1 and CDR2 are MNHNS and SASEGT. The CDR3 has 14 residues. The clonotype comes from a woman under 30 in good health and CMV-seronegative. The sample comprised PBMCs. The chain links TRBV6-1 to TRBJ2-5; TRBD2 aligns across 7 bases. With the DNA end fitting TRBJ2-7 better, the J assignment may be wrong. The CDR3 loop is CASSEAGGSYEQYF. Here the CDR3 DNA reads TGTGCCAGCAGTGAAGCGGGGGGGTCCTACGAGCAGTACTTC.